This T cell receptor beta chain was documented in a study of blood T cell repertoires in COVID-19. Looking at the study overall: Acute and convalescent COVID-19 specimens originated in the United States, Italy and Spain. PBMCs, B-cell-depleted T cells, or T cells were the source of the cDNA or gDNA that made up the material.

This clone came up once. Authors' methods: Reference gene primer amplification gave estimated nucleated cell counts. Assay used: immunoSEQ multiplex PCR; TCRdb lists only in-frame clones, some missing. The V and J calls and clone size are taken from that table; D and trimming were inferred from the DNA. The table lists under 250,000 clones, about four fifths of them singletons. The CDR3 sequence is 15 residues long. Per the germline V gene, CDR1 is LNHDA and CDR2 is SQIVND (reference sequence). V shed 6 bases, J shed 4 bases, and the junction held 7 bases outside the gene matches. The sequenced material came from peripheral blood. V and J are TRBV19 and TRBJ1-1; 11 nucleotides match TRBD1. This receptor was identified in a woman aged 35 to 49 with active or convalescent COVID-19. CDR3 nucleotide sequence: TGTGCCAGTAGGAAAGCCGGGACAGGGGGCACTGAAGCTTTCTTT. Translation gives CASRKAGTGGTEAFF.